Each of the 27 T cell receptor beta chains below was sequenced from the same sample in a study of T cells after posttransplantation cyclophosphamide. TCRdb keeps only in-frame clones here, not all; method: immunoSEQ multiplex PCR. The sample lists around 30,000 clones; 70% to 90% were seen once. The material sequenced was PBMCs. These TCRs come from a woman in her thirties or forties with a blood cancer, CMV-positive, and with a related stem cell donor.

The rearrangement uses TRBV6-6 and TRBJ2-1; no definite D call. The CDR3 has 12 residues. Germline assignment: CDR1 MNHNY and CDR2 SVGAGI (reference sequence). The germline V and J ends were trimmed by 7 bases and 5 bases, with 9 bases remaining between them. In nucleotides, the CDR3 is TGTGCCAGCACCGACACGAACAATGAGCAGTTCTTC. It is translated as CASTDTNNEQFF.

This chain connects TRBV6-1 to TRBJ2-2; D gene ambiguous. From germline, CDR1 is MNHNS and CDR2 SASEGT. The CDR3 totals 14 residues. V lost 2 bases and J 4 bases, leaving 8 bases between the germline ends. The CDR3 sequence: CASSEQHSTGELFF. CDR3 nucleotide sequence: TGTGCCAGCAGTGAACAACATTCCACCGGGGAGCTGTTTTTT.

The gene calls are TRBV4-1 and TRBJ2-7, with D perhaps matching TRBD2 (6 bases). V was pared by 0 bases and J by 2 bases, with 17 bases between. Germline loops: CDR1 MGHRA, CDR2 YSYEKL. The CDR3 consists of 17 residues. CDR3 amino acids: CASSQDLEAGGTYEQYF. In nucleotides, the CDR3 is TGCGCCAGCAGCCAAGATCTTGAGGCAGGAGGGACCTACGAGCAGTACTTC.

The chain combines TRBV28 with TRBJ1-1; D might be TRBD1 (5 bases). Trimming pared 8 bases from V and 6 bases from J, leaving 22 bases between. CDR1 is MDHEN and CDR2 is SYDVKM in the germline V gene. The CDR3 is made up of 15 amino acids. The CDR3 DNA reads TGTGCCAGCCCAGGGCCGGGGGGAGGTTGGTCTGAAGCTTTCTTT. It specifies CASPGPGGGWSEAFF.

The V and J genes are TRBV11-2 and TRBJ1-4; 9 bases agree with TRBD1. J gave up 2 bases and V 3 bases, and 1 base lay outside the gene matches. This CDR3 is built from 15 residues. In germline, CDR1 is SGHAT, CDR2 FQNNGV. CDR3 region: CASSFTGGTNEKLFF. DNA of the CDR3: TGTGCCAGCAGCTTTACAGGGGGCACTAATGAAAAACTGTTTTTT.

This chain uses TRBV2 with TRBJ2-7; 8 bases agree with TRBD1. The CDR3 covers 14 residues. V lost 6 bases, J lost 6 bases, and 10 bases stayed unmatched. The germline V gene encodes CDR1 SNHLY and CDR2 FYNNEI. The CDR3 region has the DNA TGTGCCAGCAGGTGGGACAGGCACTTTTCCGAGCAGTACTTC. Translation gives CASRWDRHFSEQYF.

This clone occurred a few times. V gene TRBV10-3 combines with J gene TRBJ1-5; perhaps TRBD1 as D (5 bases). Germline CDR1 ENHRY, CDR2 SYGVKD. V was shortened by 6 bases and J by 7 bases, with 19 bases between the two germline ends. The CDR3 is 15 residues long. CDR3 region: CAISENRNVIQPQHF. The CDR3, as DNA: TGTGCCATCAGCGAGAACAGGAATGTGATCCAGCCCCAGCATTTT.

The chain joins TRBV5-1 to TRBJ2-5; 11 bases match TRBD2. The germline gives CDR1 SGHRS, CDR2 YFSETQ. V lost 1 base, J lost 1 base, and 6 bases stayed unmatched. The CDR3 runs 17 residues. In nucleotides, the CDR3 is TGCGCCAGCAGCTTGTCGGGGCTAGCGGGGGGCCAAGAGACCCAGTACTTC. It specifies CASSLSGLAGGQETQYF.

V is TRBV7-9 and J is TRBJ2-5; a possible D gene is TRBD1 (5 bases). With 1 base removed from V and 5 bases from J, the gap between germline ends came to 23 bases. The CDR3 has 18 amino acids. Germline V gene data show CDR1 as SEHNR and CDR2 as FQNEAQ (reference sequence). The CDR3 spells CASSLGQKSSPRTETQYF. The CDR3 region has the DNA TGTGCCAGCAGCTTAGGACAGAAGTCCTCACCCCGGACGGAGACCCAGTACTTC. Together with reference TRBV7-9 and TRBJ2-5, the CDR3 gives the full variable domain: DTGVSQNPRHKITKRGQNVTFRCDPISEHNRLYWYRQTLGQGPEFLTYFQNEAQLEKSRLLSDRFSAERPKGSFSTLEIQRTEQGDSAMYLCASSLGQKSSPRTETQYFGPGTRLLVL.

This chain joins TRBV2 and TRBJ1-1, with D possibly TRBD1 on 6 matching bases. This CDR3 has 11 amino acids. Looked up from germline, CDR1 is SNHLY and CDR2 is FYNNEI. With 9 bases removed from V and 12 bases from J, the gap between germline ends came to 17 bases. CDR3 DNA: TGTGCCAGTGGGGCGGGGGGCGCTTCTTTCTTT. Encoded protein: CASGAGGASFF.

The chain links TRBV27 to TRBJ1-6; TRBD1 matches 9 bases. The V gene's germline CDR1 is MNHEY and CDR2 SMNVEV (reference sequence). J lost 7 bases, V lost 5 bases, and 3 bases had no gene match. The CDR3 is made up of 14 amino acids. CDR3 residues: CASSQQGANSPLHF. CDR3 in DNA: TGTGCCAGCAGTCAACAGGGGGCGAATTCACCCCTCCACTTT.

The chain uses TRBV7-6 and TRBJ1-1; perhaps TRBD1 as D (6 bases). The CDR3 extends over 13 amino acids. With 5 bases removed from V and 6 bases from J, the gap between germline ends came to 13 bases. The germline V gene has CDR1 SGHVS and CDR2 FNYEAQ. CDR3 nucleotides: TGTGCCAGCAGCACCGGGGGGGGCTCTGAAGCTTTCTTT. Its translation: CASSTGGGSEAFF.

On this clone: Mismatch with germline at one junction end may stem from a read error. The CDR3 region has the DNA TGTGCCAGCAGTCAGGGGGCGCGGAATCGGCCCCAGCATTTT. It translates to CASSQGARNRPQHF. The J gene is TRBJ1-5, the V gene TRBV2; 8 bases agree with TRBD1. Looked up from germline, CDR1 is SNHLY and CDR2 is FYNNEI. The CDR3 has 14 amino acids.

CDR3 in DNA: TGTGCCAGCAGGCAGGGGCTGGATCAGCCCCAGCATTTT. As protein: CASRQGLDQPQHF. This rearrangement joins TRBV2 to TRBJ1-5; tentatively, D is TRBD1 (6 bases). Germline values: CDR1 SNHLY, CDR2 FYNNEI. This CDR3 is 13 amino acids long. The ends were cut back, 6 bases at V and 5 bases at J, with 11 bases in the middle.

CDR3 sequence reads: CASSPSDRGSYNEQFF. As DNA, the CDR3 is TGTGCCAGCAGCCCATCGGACAGGGGGTCCTACAATGAGCAGTTCTTC. This chain joins TRBV13 and TRBJ2-1; 10 bases line up with TRBD1. Trimming removed 5 bases from V and 1 base from J; junction bases left unmatched: 5. Germline CDR1 and CDR2: PRHDT and FYEKMQ (reference sequence). CDR3 length: 16 residues.

The chain uses TRBV6-1 and TRBJ1-1; D is uncertain. CDR1 and CDR2 from the germline V gene are MNHNS and SASEGT. Trimming took off 6 bases at V and 4 bases at J, with 18 bases between the two ends. There are 15 residues in the CDR3. The CDR3 sequence is CASSPRSGRPTEAFF. For the CDR3, the DNA is TGTGCCAGCAGCCCCCGGTCGGGAAGGCCCACTGAAGCTTTCTTT.

The chain has TRBV6-5 and TRBJ2-7, with D perhaps matching TRBD1 (5 bases). CDR1 is MNHEY and CDR2 is SVGAGI in the germline V gene. Trimming shortened V by 0 bases and J by 5 bases, and 14 bases separated the two germline ends. The CDR3 is made up of 15 amino acids. CDR3 DNA: TGTGCCAGCAGTTACTCAGAGACAGAGTCCCACGAGCAGTACTTC. Translating it yields CASSYSETESHEQYF.

The V call is TRBV5-1, the J call TRBJ1-6; TRBD1 matches at 9 bases. V was clipped by 4 bases and J by 10 bases; unmatched bases: 6. Germline V gene sequence: CDR1 SGHRS, CDR2 YFSETQ. The CDR3 contains 14 residues. CDR3 region: CASSPDRGGSPLHF. The CDR3 nucleotides read TGCGCCAGCAGCCCGGACAGGGGTGGATCACCCCTCCACTTT.

The CDR3 region has the DNA TGCGCCAGCAGCACAGGACAGGTCCACGAGCAGTACTTC. It specifies CASSTGQVHEQYF. This chain links TRBV5-1 with TRBJ2-7; 7 nucleotides match TRBD1. The CDR3 covers 13 residues. Germline V gene data show CDR1 as SGHRS and CDR2 as YFSETQ. V shed 4 bases and J 5 bases; nucleotides not matched to a gene: 6.

This rearrangement joins TRBV6-5 to TRBJ2-4, with 11 positions matching TRBD1. There are 15 residues in the CDR3. Germline V gives CDR1 MNHEY, CDR2 SVGAGI. V lost 6 bases to trimming and J lost 7 bases; unmatched junction nucleotides: 8. This CDR3 reads CASRRTGGAENIQYF. CDR3 nucleotides: TGTGCCAGCAGACGGACAGGGGGCGCCGAGAACATTCAGTACTTC.

This chain links TRBV28 with TRBJ1-5; 7 positions match TRBD1. Trimming took 6 bases from V and 6 from J; bases not matched to a gene: 11. Per the germline V gene, CDR1 is MDHEN and CDR2 is SYDVKM. The CDR3 is 15 amino acids. The CDR3, as DNA: TGTGCCAGCAGCTCTGACAGGGACCTCGGTCAGCCCCAGCATTTT. It yields the protein CASSSDRDLGQPQHF.

A single count supports this clone. This chain uses TRBV19 with TRBJ1-2; unclear D gene. Germline CDR1 is LNHDA and CDR2 is SQIVND (reference sequence). Between the trimmed V and J ends, which lost 5 bases and 8 bases, there was a span of 15 bases. This CDR3 is built from 13 residues. CDR3 protein: CASSPWELRGYTF. CDR3 DNA sequence: TGTGCCAGTAGTCCCTGGGAGTTACGGGGCTACACCTTC.

This clone was found once. The V call is TRBV6-1, the J call TRBJ2-7; D not certain. The germline V and J ends were trimmed by 6 bases and 3 bases, with 9 bases remaining between them. The V gene's germline CDR1 is MNHNS and CDR2 SASEGT. The CDR3 contains 12 residues. The CDR3 sequence: CASRLIDYEQYF. The CDR3 bases are TGTGCCAGCAGACTGATAGACTACGAGCAGTACTTC.

A note on this clone: This specimen includes other DNA sequences encoding the same CDR3. This chain uses TRBV7-2 with TRBJ1-4; D gene ambiguous. CDR3 size: 14 residues. Deletions cut 4 bases from V and 7 bases from J, with 13 bases between. Germline V gene sequence: CDR1 SGHTA, CDR2 FQGNSA. The CDR3 nucleotides are TGTGCCAGCAGCTCGACGGGGAAGGGTGAAAAACTGTTTTTT. Translating it yields CASSSTGKGEKLFF.

The chain couples TRBV27 to TRBJ2-7; D might be TRBD2 (5 bases). In germline, CDR1 is MNHEY, CDR2 SMNVEV (reference sequence). The length of the CDR3 is 14 residues. The V gene lost 3 bases and the J gene lost 3 bases, with 12 bases spanning the gap. CDR3 coding DNA: TGTGCCAGCAGTTTGGAGGCGGGTCGCTACGAGCAGTACTTC. This gives the protein CASSLEAGRYEQYF.

The genes are TRBV7-2 and TRBJ1-5; 9 positions agree with TRBD1. Per the germline V gene, CDR1 is SGHTA and CDR2 is FQGNSA. CDR3 length: 15 amino acids. J lost 5 bases, V lost 4 bases, and 6 bases had no gene match. Written as DNA, the CDR3 is TGTGCCAGCAGCTCCCGGGACAGGGTATATCAGCCCCAGCATTTT. This encodes CASSSRDRVYQPQHF.

This clone has more than one count but fewer than ten. The chain has TRBV29-1 and TRBJ1-5, with no clear D. V dropped 6 bases and J dropped 3 bases, with 12 bases sitting between them. The germline V gene encodes CDR1 SQVTM and CDR2 ANQGSEA. The CDR3 runs 13 residues. CDR3 sequence reads: CSVAFQINQPQHF. CDR3 bases: TGCAGCGTGGCCTTTCAGATCAATCAGCCCCAGCATTTT.